Each of the 21 T cell receptor beta chains below was sequenced from the same sample in a study of T cell changes during pregnancy in multiple sclerosis. Assay: immunoSEQ multiplex PCR; the TCRdb copy retains only in-frame clones and omits some. Among some 100,000 clones listed, approximately 94% were seen once. Sequenced material: peripheral blood, taken before pregnancy. All receptors come from a female donor with multiple sclerosis, enrolled in a pregnancy study.

This clone appeared a single time. This chain uses TRBV4-1 with TRBJ2-3, with TRBD2 identical over 13 bases. Trimming removed 2 bases from V and 6 bases from J; junction bases left unmatched: 8. The CDR3 contains 17 residues. Germline values: CDR1 MGHRA, CDR2 YSYEKL. The CDR3 sequence is CASSQRSGLAGSDTQYF. The CDR3 DNA follows: TGCGCCAGCAGCCAACGATCGGGACTAGCGGGGAGCGATACGCAGTATTTT.

The CDR3 region has the DNA TGTGCCAGCAGCTCTATGGAGGTAGGGCCGCCGGAGGCAAAACTGTTTTTT. This translates into CASSSMEVGPPEAKLFF. The J gene is TRBJ1-4, the V gene TRBV7-9; D uncertain. Looked up from germline, CDR1 is SEHNR and CDR2 is FQNEAQ (reference sequence). The CDR3 extends over 17 amino acids. V lost 4 bases and J lost 10, with 25 bases in between. Full variable domain (remainder filled in from reference TRBV7-9 and TRBJ1-4): DTGVSQNPRHKITKRGQNVTFRCDPISEHNRLYWYRQTLGQGPEFLTYFQNEAQLEKSRLLSDRFSAERPKGSFSTLEIQRTEQGDSAMYLCASSSMEVGPPEAKLFFGSGTQLSVL.

This rearrangement joins TRBV27 to TRBJ2-7; perhaps TRBD1 as D (5 bases). The V gene lost 2 bases and the J gene lost 6 bases, with 14 bases spanning the gap. Germline V gives CDR1 MNHEY, CDR2 SMNVEV (reference sequence). The CDR3 length is 14 residues. The CDR3 bases are TGTGCCAGCAGTTTAAGAGGCAGGGTAGGCGAGCAGTACTTC. Its protein is CASSLRGRVGEQYF.

The chain carries TRBV5-1 and TRBJ1-4; D is ambiguous. There are 15 residues in the CDR3. The V gene's germline CDR1 is SGHRS and CDR2 YFSETQ. Trimming took off 2 bases at V and 7 bases at J, with 15 bases between the two ends. In DNA form, the CDR3 reads TGCGCCAGCAGCTTAGAAGGGAATGCGGGTGAAAAACTGTTTTTT. Encoded protein: CASSLEGNAGEKLFF.

This clone was picked up one time. In nucleotides, the CDR3 is TGTGCCAGTAGTCAGGGGTCCACTGAAGCTTTCTTT. Protein product: CASSQGSTEAFF. The gene calls are TRBV19 and TRBJ1-1, with D perhaps TRBD1 (6 bases). V was shortened by 5 bases and J by 4 bases, with 8 bases between the two germline ends. CDR1 and CDR2 from the germline V gene are LNHDA and SQIVND (reference sequence). CDR3 length: 12 residues.

V is TRBV29-1 and J is TRBJ2-1; no clear D gene. Germline CDR1 and CDR2: SQVTM and ANQGSEA. The CDR3 covers 12 residues. The V and J ends lost 5 bases and 6 bases respectively, with 11 bases between them. The CDR3 nucleotides are TGCAGCGTTATCGTCGGCGGCAATGAGCAGTTCTTC. Its protein is CSVIVGGNEQFF.

This clone was recorded a few times. The genes are TRBV6-6 and TRBJ1-2; 8 nucleotides match TRBD1. The CDR3 spans 16 residues. The germline V gene has CDR1 MNHNY and CDR2 SVGAGI (reference sequence). The J segment lost 7 bases and the V segment lost 2 bases, leaving 12 bases of the junction unmatched. This chain's CDR3 is CASSYRRQGPGGGYTF. CDR3 sequence (DNA): TGTGCCAGCAGTTACCGGCGACAGGGGCCGGGGGGTGGCTACACCTTC.

The chain combines TRBV2 with TRBJ2-7; the D gene is possibly TRBD2 (5 bases). V gave up 3 bases and J gave up 2 bases, with 8 bases separating them. This CDR3 has 13 residues. CDR1 is SNHLY, CDR2 FYNNEI, per germline. In nucleotides, the CDR3 is TGTGCCAGCAGTGAGAGGGCGACCTACGAGCAGTACTTC. Translating it yields CASSERATYEQYF.

The rearrangement links TRBV27 to TRBJ1-1, with TRBD1 as a possible D gene (6 bases). Trimming stripped 8 bases from V and 2 bases from J, with 15 bases between. The CDR3 has 14 amino acids. Germline V gives CDR1 MNHEY, CDR2 SMNVEV (reference sequence). CDR3 sequence (DNA): TGTGCCAGCGTCGGACAGTCGGATAACACTGAAGCTTTCTTT. As protein: CASVGQSDNTEAFF.

This chain uses TRBV4-3 with TRBJ2-7; 9 nucleotides align to TRBD1. The CDR3 totals 17 residues. V gave up 3 bases and J gave up 0 bases; unmatched junction bases: 9. Per germline, CDR1 LGHNA and CDR2 YSLEER. The CDR3 DNA is TGCGCCAGCAGCCAGGGAACAGGGGGCCTTAACTCCTACGAGCAGTACTTC. The encoded protein is CASSQGTGGLNSYEQYF.

This clone was seen only a few times. V gene TRBV9 combines with J gene TRBJ1-1, with 7 bases fitting TRBD1. Trimming took 6 bases from V and 7 from J; bases not matched to a gene: 9. CDR1 and CDR2 (germline): SGDLS, YYNGEE. There are 13 residues in the CDR3. In DNA form, the CDR3 reads TGTGCCAGCAACCGACAGGGCCACGATGAAGCTTTCTTT. Amino acid sequence: CASNRQGHDEAFF.

The chain employs TRBV6-4 and TRBJ1-1, with D maybe TRBD1 (6 bases). The germline gives CDR1 MRHNA, CDR2 SNTAGT. The V end was cut by 5 bases, the J end by 1 base, with 14 bases between. The length of the CDR3 is 15 residues. Here the CDR3 reads CASSYEDSENTEAFF. Written as DNA, the CDR3 is TGTGCCAGCAGTTACGAGGACAGTGAGAACACTGAAGCTTTCTTT.

The chain is built from TRBV5-1 and TRBJ2-7, with D perhaps TRBD1 (6 bases). The germline gives CDR1 SGHRS, CDR2 YFSETQ. The V end lost 0 bases, the J end lost 1 base, and 14 bases lay between the germline ends. The CDR3 is made up of 16 amino acids. The CDR3 DNA follows: TGCGCCAGCAGCTTGGAACAGGGATGGGTATCCTACGAGCAGTACTTC. Its translation: CASSLEQGWVSYEQYF.

The chain is built from TRBV6-4 and TRBJ1-1; D call uncertain. The V end was cut by 3 bases, the J end by 2 bases, with 7 bases between. This CDR3 has 13 amino acids. Germline V gene sequence: CDR1 MRHNA, CDR2 SNTAGT. Written as DNA, the CDR3 is TGTGCCAGCAGTGATCGAGAAAACACTGAAGCTTTCTTT. Its protein product is CASSDRENTEAFF.

The chain has TRBV19 and TRBJ2-6, with 7 bases fitting TRBD2. From germline, CDR1 is LNHDA and CDR2 SQIVND (reference sequence). V was clipped by 8 bases and J by 0 bases; unmatched bases: 1. The CDR3 spans 14 residues. This chain's CDR3 is CASWEGSGANVLTF. The CDR3 region has the DNA TGTGCCAGTTGGGAGGGCTCTGGGGCCAACGTCCTGACTTTC.

This chain links TRBV27 with TRBJ2-7; TRBD1 matches 9 bases. CDR3 size: 15 residues. V lost 5 bases and J lost 1; bases outside the gene matches: 6. Germline loops: CDR1 MNHEY, CDR2 SMNVEV (reference sequence). CDR3 bases: TGTGCCAGCAGTCTAACGGGACAGGGATCCTACGAGCAGTACTTC. Protein product: CASSLTGQGSYEQYF.

The chain carries TRBV12-5 and TRBJ2-7; possibly TRBD1 for D (6 bases). Germline V gene data show CDR1 as LGHNT and CDR2 as FRNRAP. The CDR3 contains 11 residues. V was clipped by 2 bases and J by 13 bases, with 12 bases between them. The DNA for the CDR3 is TGTGCTAGTGGTTTGTACAGGGTAGAATACTTC. It translates to CASGLYRVEYF. The entire variable domain, with the rest obtained from reference TRBV12-5 and TRBJ2-7, is as follows: DARVTQTPRHKVTEMGQEVTMRCQPILGHNTVFWYRQTMMQGLELLAYFRNRAPLDDSGMPKDRFSAEMPDATLATLKIQPSEPRDSAVYFCASGLYRVEYFGPGTRLTVT.

The genes are TRBV10-3 and TRBJ2-7, with no clear D. Germline CDR1 and CDR2: ENHRY and SYGVKD. There are 12 residues in the CDR3. Trimming left V 2 bases short and J 6 bases short, with 8 bases between. The CDR3 DNA sequence: TGTGCCATCAGTGAGGATACGGGCGAGCAGTACTTC. As protein: CAISEDTGEQYF.

The chain links TRBV16 to TRBJ2-7, with D perhaps TRBD1 (6 bases). The V end was cut by 4 bases, the J end by 4 bases, with 11 bases between. The CDR3 covers 13 residues. The germline V gene has CDR1 KGHSY and CDR2 FQNENV. The CDR3 region has the DNA TGTGCCAGCAGCCGTAGACAGGTATACGAGCAGTACTTC. Its translation is CASSRRQVYEQYF.

This clone occurred once. This same CDR3 is encoded by further DNA sequences in the sample. This chain joins TRBV19 and TRBJ1-2, with 9 bases fitting TRBD1. Germline V CDR1 and CDR2: LNHDA, SQIVND (reference sequence). The CDR3 spans 14 residues. V lost 5 bases and J lost 4; bases outside the gene matches: 5. This CDR3 reads CASSPGQGPYGYTF. In DNA form, the CDR3 reads TGTGCCAGTAGTCCCGGACAGGGGCCCTATGGCTACACCTTC.

The V call is TRBV9, the J call TRBJ1-4; TRBD1 agrees at 8 bases. CDR3 length equals 15 residues. Germline CDR1 is SGDLS and CDR2 is YYNGEE. Losses at the gene ends were 3 bases for V and 3 bases for J; bases not matched to a gene: 4. Written as DNA, the CDR3 is TGTGCCAGCAGCGCTCCGGGACAGGCTAATGAAAAACTGTTTTTT. It is translated as CASSAPGQANEKLFF.